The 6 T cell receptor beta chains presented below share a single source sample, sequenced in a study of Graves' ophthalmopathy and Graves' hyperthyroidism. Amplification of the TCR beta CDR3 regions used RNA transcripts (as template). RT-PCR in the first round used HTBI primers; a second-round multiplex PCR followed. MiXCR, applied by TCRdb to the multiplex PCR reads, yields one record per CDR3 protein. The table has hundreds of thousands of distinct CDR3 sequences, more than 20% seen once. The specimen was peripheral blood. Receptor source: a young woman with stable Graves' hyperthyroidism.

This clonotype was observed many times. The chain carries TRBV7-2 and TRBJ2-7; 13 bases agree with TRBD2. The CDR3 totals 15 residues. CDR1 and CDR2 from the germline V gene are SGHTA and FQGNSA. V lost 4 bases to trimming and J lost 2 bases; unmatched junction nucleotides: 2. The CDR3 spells CASSSTSGGPYEQYF. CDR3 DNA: TGTGCCAGCAGCTCGACTAGCGGGGGGCCCTACGAGCAGTACTTC.

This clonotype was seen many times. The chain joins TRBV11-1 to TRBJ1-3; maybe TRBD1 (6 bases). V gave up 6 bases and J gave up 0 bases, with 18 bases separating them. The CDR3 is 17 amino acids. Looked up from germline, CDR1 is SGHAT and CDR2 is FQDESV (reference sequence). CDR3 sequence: CASRAKGTGISGNTIYF. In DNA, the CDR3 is TGTGCCAGCAGAGCGAAGGGTACAGGGATCTCTGGAAACACCATATATTTT.

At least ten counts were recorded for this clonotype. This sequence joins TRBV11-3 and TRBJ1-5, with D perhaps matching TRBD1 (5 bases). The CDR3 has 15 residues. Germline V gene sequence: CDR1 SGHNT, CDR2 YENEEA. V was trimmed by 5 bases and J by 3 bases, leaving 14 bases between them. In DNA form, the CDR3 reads TGTGCCAGCAGCGTTCGTATGGGGGTCAATCAGCCCCAGCATTTT. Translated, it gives CASSVRMGVNQPQHF.

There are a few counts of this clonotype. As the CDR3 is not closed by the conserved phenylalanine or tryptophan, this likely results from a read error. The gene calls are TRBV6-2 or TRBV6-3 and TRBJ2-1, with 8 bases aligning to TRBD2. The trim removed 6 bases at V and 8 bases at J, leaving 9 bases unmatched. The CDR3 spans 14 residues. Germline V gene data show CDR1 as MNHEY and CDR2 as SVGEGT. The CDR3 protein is CASSRSGSFDEQFL. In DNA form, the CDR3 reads TGTGCCAGCAGCCGCAGCGGGAGTTTTGATGAGCAGTTCCTC.

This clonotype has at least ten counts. CDR3 coding DNA: TGTGCCAGTAGTTGGGGACAGGGGGCGGTTGGCACTGAAGCTTTCTTT. It translates to CASSWGQGAVGTEAFF. This chain links TRBV19 with TRBJ1-1, with 12 bases matching TRBD1. V lost 5 bases, J lost 4 bases, and 8 bases stayed unmatched. Germline CDR1 and CDR2: LNHDA and SQIVND (reference sequence). The CDR3 runs 16 residues.

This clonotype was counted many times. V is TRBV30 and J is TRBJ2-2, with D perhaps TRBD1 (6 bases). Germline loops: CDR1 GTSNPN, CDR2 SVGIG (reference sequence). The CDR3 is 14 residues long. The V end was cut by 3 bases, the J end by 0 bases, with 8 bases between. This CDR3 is CAWRRDTNTGELFF. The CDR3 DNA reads TGTGCCTGGAGAAGGGACACGAACACCGGGGAGCTGTTTTTT.